This T cell receptor (beta chain) stems from a study of cytomegalovirus exposure and HLA in healthy donors. Study-wide context: It was reported in a later analysis that the same platform had been used for the 120 validation repertoires as for the approximately 670 first-cohort repertoires. Study-level points and caveats: According to the study, around 180 TCR beta chains were cytomegalovirus-associated. First-cohort TCR clusters were later found to tend to co-occur in the 90 to 150 validation repertoires.

These donors were members of the approximately 120-subject validation cohort, a group separate from the roughly 700-subject first cohort. The sample holds one count of this clone. Its antigen is unknown. CDR1 is SNHLY, CDR2 FYNNEI, per germline. The CDR3 has 14 amino acids. V was clipped by 5 bases and J by 0 bases, with 8 bases between them. The method was immunoSEQ multiplex PCR; TCRdb's version includes in-frame clones alone and lacks a portion of them. The data contain hundreds of thousands of clones, about 90% of them singletons. The chain combines TRBV2 with TRBJ2-1; a possible D gene is TRBD1 (6 bases). The sequenced material came from PBMCs. This receptor was taken from a man younger than 35 in good health and CMV-seropositive. For the CDR3, the DNA is TGTGCCAGCAGTCAGGACAGCTCCTACAATGAGCAGTTCTTC. Encoded protein: CASSQDSSYNEQFF.